The entry below gives a single T cell receptor beta chain sequence along with its context. The germline CDR1 and CDR2 sequences are MGHRA and YSYEKL. The V gene end was trimmed by 4 bases and the J gene end by 4 bases; junction bases not matched to a gene: 3. The CDR3 has 14 amino acids. The data were obtained in a study of T cells after somatic rescue of genetic block. Here immunoSEQ multiplex PCR was the method, and the copy in TCRdb shows in-frame clones only, minus some. The sample holds approximately 10,000 clones; less than 85% are singletons and the top ten take 20% to 25%. This chain connects TRBV4-1 to TRBJ2-7; 11 bases map to TRBD2. The sequence derives from a boy aged 5-17 years. The sequenced sample was peripheral blood mononuclear cells (PBMCs). CDR3 DNA: TGCGCCAGCAGCCTTAGCGGGGGGGCGTACGAGCAGTACTTC. Translated: CASSLSGGAYEQYF.